These 16 T cell receptor beta chains came from one sample sequenced in a study of shared clonotypes between healthy human individuals. The repertoire was sequenced with immunoSEQ multiplex PCR; TCRdb's copy has only in-frame clones and lacks some. The sample includes approximately 2.3 million clones, roughly 93% seen only once; the top ten take under 0.45%. Specimen: naive CD4+ T cells from PBMCs. Subset in this sample: CD45RA+ positively selected. These receptors originate from a man aged 18 to 30 in good health. Some clones in this sample may be carry-over from other donors' samples.

This clone was observed once. This chain uses TRBV5-1 with TRBJ2-6; maybe TRBD2 (5 bases). Germline CDR1 is SGHRS and CDR2 is YFSETQ. The CDR3 sequence is 16 residues long. The V end was cut by 2 bases, the J end by 3 bases, with 12 bases between. The CDR3 here is CASSFLTGGGANVLTF. In DNA, the CDR3 is TGCGCCAGCAGCTTCCTGACCGGAGGTGGGGCCAACGTCCTGACTTTC.

J is TRBJ2-6 and V is TRBV28; D might be TRBD1 or TRBD2, each matching 5 bases. The germline CDR1 and CDR2 sequences are MDHEN and SYDVKM. The CDR3 has 15 amino acids. V was shortened by 5 bases and J by 2 bases, with 10 bases between the two germline ends. For the CDR3, the DNA is TGTGCCAGCAGTGCCCGGGGCACTGGGGCCAACGTCCTGACTTTC. Translated: CASSARGTGANVLTF.

The CDR3 sequence is CAWSPVSYEQYF. The CDR3 bases are TGTGCCTGGAGTCCGGTCTCCTACGAGCAGTACTTC. The chain has TRBV30 and TRBJ2-7, with D unclear. The V end lost 2 bases, the J end lost 0 bases, and 5 bases lay between the germline ends. The length of the CDR3 is 12 residues. Germline assignment: CDR1 GTSNPN and CDR2 SVGIG (reference sequence).

The chain has TRBV19 and TRBJ1-2; TRBD1 matches at 9 bases. Germline CDR1 is LNHDA and CDR2 is SQIVND (reference sequence). The CDR3 contains 14 residues. Trimming removed 5 bases from V and 7 bases from J; junction bases left unmatched: 8. The CDR3 is CASSGRTGGGGYTF. The CDR3, as DNA: TGTGCCAGTAGTGGACGCACAGGGGGCGGTGGCTACACCTTC.

Note on this clone: Other DNA sequences of this sample code for an identical CDR3. This sequence joins TRBV28 and TRBJ1-2, with D uncertain. V was trimmed by 6 bases and J by 2 bases, leaving 7 bases between them. This CDR3 has 12 residues. The V gene's germline CDR1 is MDHEN and CDR2 SYDVKM. CDR3 loop: CASSLPNYGYTF. The CDR3 bases are TGTGCCAGCAGCCTTCCGAACTATGGCTACACCTTC.

The chain couples TRBV7-2 to TRBJ2-5; D is possibly TRBD1 (5 bases). The V gene lost 3 bases and the J gene lost 5 bases, with 13 bases spanning the gap. This CDR3 is 14 amino acids long. In germline, CDR1 is SGHTA, CDR2 FQGNSA. This chain's CDR3 is CASSFLRGSETQYF. CDR3 DNA sequence: TGTGCCAGCAGCTTTTTAAGGGGTTCCGAGACCCAGTACTTC.

Only one count was recorded for this clone. V gene TRBV2 combines with J gene TRBJ2-3; 10 bases are shared with TRBD2. Losses at the gene ends were 5 bases for V and 0 bases for J; bases not matched to a gene: 2. This CDR3 region has 15 residues. The germline V gene has CDR1 SNHLY and CDR2 FYNNEI. The CDR3 nucleotides read TGTGCCAGCAGTAGTAGCGGGGGGAGCACAGATACGCAGTATTTT. Its protein is CASSSSGGSTDTQYF.

J is TRBJ2-5 and V is TRBV14; 10 nucleotides align to TRBD2. Trimming took 2 bases from V and 2 from J; bases not matched to a gene: 11. Germline V lookup: CDR1 SGHDN, CDR2 FVKESK. The CDR3 contains 18 residues. The CDR3 nucleotides read TGTGCCAGCAGCCAATGGGTCTCGAGGACTAGCGGACAAGAGACCCAGTACTTC. This translates into CASSQWVSRTSGQETQYF.

The chain joins TRBV7-3 to TRBJ2-1, with 9 bases identical to TRBD2. The CDR3 has 15 residues. With 5 bases clipped from V and 10 bases from J, the junction kept 12 bases outside the gene matches. Germline-derived CDR1 and CDR2 are SGHTA and FQGTGA. In nucleotides, the CDR3 is TGTGCCAGCAGCCCTCAAGCGGGAGGCCACTCGGAGCAGTTCTTC. It translates to CASSPQAGGHSEQFF.

The CDR3 sequence is CASSSPGGKETQYF. In nucleotides, the CDR3 is TGTGCCAGCAGCTCCCCTGGAGGTAAAGAGACCCAGTACTTC. This sequence joins TRBV7-9 and TRBJ2-5; D is perhaps TRBD2 (5 bases). The germline V gene has CDR1 SEHNR and CDR2 FQNEAQ (reference sequence). V lost 4 bases and J 3 bases, leaving 12 bases between the germline ends. CDR3 size: 14 residues.

The rearrangement joins TRBV19 to TRBJ1-5; unclear D gene. This CDR3 comprises 13 residues. The V gene's germline CDR1 is LNHDA and CDR2 SQIVND (reference sequence). Trimming shortened V by 6 bases and J by 1 base, and 7 bases separated the two germline ends. As DNA, the CDR3 is TGTGCCAGTAGATCATTGAGCAATCAGCCCCAGCATTTT. It is translated as CASRSLSNQPQHF.

V usage is TRBV6-5 and J usage is TRBJ2-4, with 10 bases matching TRBD1. Germline V gene sequence: CDR1 MNHEY, CDR2 SVGAGI. The length of the CDR3 is 14 residues. V was pared by 4 bases and J by 7 bases, with 4 bases of the junction left unmatched. The CDR3 is CASSSMTGGNIQYF. The CDR3 DNA follows: TGTGCCAGCAGTTCCATGACAGGGGGCAACATTCAGTACTTC.

This sequence joins TRBV18 and TRBJ2-7; D is undetermined. V was shortened by 0 bases and J by 7 bases, with 10 bases between the two germline ends. Germline V CDR1 and CDR2: KGHSH, LQKENI. The CDR3 sequence is 13 residues long. The CDR3 nucleotides are TGTGCCAGCTCACCACCCACGGTGTCAGAGCAGTACTTC. Residues: CASSPPTVSEQYF.

This clone was seen a single time. The sample has other DNA sequences that encode this CDR3 too. The V gene is TRBV5-1, the J gene TRBJ2-1; D is unclear. The V and J ends lost 1 base and 4 bases respectively, with 6 bases between them. Germline loops: CDR1 SGHRS, CDR2 YFSETQ. CDR3 length: 13 residues. CDR3 in amino acids: CASSLNRYNEQFF. CDR3 sequence (DNA): TGCGCCAGCAGCTTGAACCGTTACAATGAGCAGTTCTTC. The complete variable domain, with remaining parts taken from reference TRBV5-1 and TRBJ2-1, reads KAGVTQTPRYLIKTRGQQVTLSCSPISGHRSVSWYQQTPGQGLQFLFEYFSETQRNKGNFPGRFSGRQFSNSRSEMNVSTLELGDSALYLCASSLNRYNEQFFGPGTRLTVL.

This clone was observed once. The chain links TRBV7-9 to TRBJ1-4; TRBD1 matches 10 bases. The CDR3 is 14 amino acids. V lost 5 bases, J lost 8 bases, and 5 bases stayed unmatched. Germline-derived CDR1 and CDR2 are SEHNR and FQNEAQ (reference sequence). This CDR3 is CASSRGQGSEKLFF. The CDR3, as DNA: TGTGCCAGCAGCAGGGGACAGGGGAGCGAAAAACTGTTTTTT. The full variable domain, its missing parts supplied by reference TRBV7-9 and TRBJ1-4, is DTGVSQNPRHKITKRGQNVTFRCDPISEHNRLYWYRQTLGQGPEFLTYFQNEAQLEKSRLLSDRFSAERPKGSFSTLEIQRTEQGDSAMYLCASSRGQGSEKLFFGSGTQLSVL.

In its sample, this clone was seen a few times. Other DNA sequences in the sample encode the same CDR3. This chain connects TRBV5-1 to TRBJ1-1; possibly TRBD1 for D (5 bases). Germline CDR1 reads SGHRS; CDR2 reads YFSETQ. The CDR3 runs 15 residues. The V end was cut by 0 bases, the J end by 1 base, with 10 bases between. CDR3 region: CASSLVAGSNTEAFF. CDR3 nucleotide sequence: TGCGCCAGCAGCTTGGTTGCAGGGTCGAACACTGAAGCTTTCTTT.